Each of the 23 T cell receptor beta chains below was sequenced from the same sample in a study of blood T cell repertoires in COVID-19. Produced via immunoSEQ multiplex PCR; TCRdb's table is partial and in-frame only. Counted here are about 150,000 clones, about 85% occurring once; the ten biggest clones make up 2.4%. Sequenced input: peripheral blood. These receptors came from a woman aged 65 to 85 with acute or convalescent COVID-19.

V and J are TRBV7-8 and TRBJ1-2; TRBD1 agrees at 9 bases. Germline CDR1 and CDR2: SGHVS and FQNEAQ. The CDR3 has 15 amino acids. Trimming removed 2 bases from V and 4 bases from J; junction bases left unmatched: 5. CDR3 DNA sequence: TGTGCCAGCAGCTTATCTGGGACAGGGATCTATGGCTACACCTTC. It codes for CASSLSGTGIYGYTF.

This clone came up a few times. The chain combines TRBV7-9 with TRBJ2-4; the D gene is possibly TRBD1 (7 bases). Trimming took 3 bases from V and 0 from J, leaving 12 bases between them. Germline V lookup: CDR1 SEHNR, CDR2 FQNEAQ (reference sequence). CDR3 size: 16 residues. The CDR3 nucleotides read TGTGCCAGCAGCTTTGGAGGGGGCCTAGCCAAAAACATTCAGTACTTC. Translated, it gives CASSFGGGLAKNIQYF.

The genes are TRBV5-5 and TRBJ2-5; 7 positions agree with TRBD2. The CDR3 sequence is 16 residues long. CDR1 SGHKS and CDR2 YYEKEE come from the germline V gene (reference sequence). Trimming removed 1 base from V and 1 base from J; junction bases left unmatched: 7. CDR3 in DNA: TGTGCCAGCAGCTTGAGGATAGCGGGCTCCCAAGAGACCCAGTACTTC. The encoded protein is CASSLRIAGSQETQYF.

V and J are TRBV7-2 and TRBJ1-3; D is unclear. The CDR3 contains 17 residues. Trimming removed 2 bases from V and 0 bases from J, with 14 bases in between. CDR1 and CDR2 (germline): SGHTA, FQGNSA. As DNA, the CDR3 is TGTGCCAGCAGCTTATTTCATTCAGGCTTCTCTGGAAACACCATATATTTT. This codes for CASSLFHSGFSGNTIYF.

The gene calls are TRBV2 and TRBJ1-5, with 11 bases fitting TRBD1. Germline V CDR1 and CDR2: SNHLY, FYNNEI. Trimming at V came to 10 bases and at J to 5 bases, leaving 7 bases not matched to a gene. This CDR3 contains 14 residues. CDR3 sequence reads: CATLSDRGHQPQHF. CDR3 in DNA: TGTGCCACCCTCTCGGACAGGGGGCATCAGCCCCAGCATTTT.

In DNA form, the CDR3 reads TGTGCCAGCAGACTTAACCCGGGGGGTTTTCGAGATACGCAGTATTTT. Its protein is CASRLNPGGFRDTQYF. J is TRBJ2-3 and V is TRBV5-4, with 7 bases matching TRBD2. Germline CDR1 reads SGHNT; CDR2 reads YYREEE (reference sequence). CDR3 length equals 16 residues. V dropped 5 bases and J dropped 5; count of bases not matched to a gene: 14.

V is TRBV10-2 and J is TRBJ2-7, with 8 bases matching TRBD1. The germline CDR1 and CDR2 sequences are WSHSY and SAAADI. V lost 6 bases to trimming and J lost 4 bases; unmatched junction nucleotides: 5. The CDR3 is made up of 13 amino acids. CDR3 loop: CASRFRQGYEQYF. CDR3 in DNA: TGCGCCAGCAGATTTCGACAGGGGTACGAGCAGTACTTC.

The chain links TRBV4-2 to TRBJ2-5; 11 bases match TRBD2. Looked up from germline, CDR1 is LGHNA and CDR2 is YNFKEQ. The CDR3 sequence is 14 residues long. V was pared by 3 bases and J by 4 bases, with 1 base of the junction left unmatched. The CDR3 coding sequence is TGTGCCAGCAGCCAGCTAGCGGGAGGAGAGACCCAGTACTTC. Translation gives CASSQLAGGETQYF.

This clone occurred once. The V gene is TRBV5-1, the J gene TRBJ1-1, with a possible D match to TRBD1 (6 bases). Germline assignment: CDR1 SGHRS and CDR2 YFSETQ. The V end was cut by 4 bases, the J end by 1 base, with 11 bases between. CDR3 size: 14 residues. The DNA of the CDR3 is TGCGCCAGCAGCCTACAGGGAAGGAACACTGAAGCTTTCTTT. It codes for CASSLQGRNTEAFF.

The chain combines TRBV9 with TRBJ2-1; D is uncertain. From germline, CDR1 is SGDLS and CDR2 YYNGEE. V was cut by 3 bases and J by 10 bases, with 8 bases left in between. The CDR3 is 11 amino acids. The CDR3 sequence is CASSAGREQFF. CDR3 sequence (DNA): TGTGCCAGCAGCGCAGGTAGGGAGCAGTTCTTC.

The rearrangement joins TRBV6-2 or TRBV6-3 to TRBJ1-2; D is possibly TRBD1 (6 bases). The CDR3 extends over 13 amino acids. Germline V gene lookup returns CDR1 MNHEY and CDR2 SVGEGT. Trimming removed 6 bases from V and 7 bases from J, with 15 bases in between. Here the CDR3 DNA reads TGTGCCAGCAGCCTCCGGGACACAGGTGGCTACACCTTC. It codes for CASSLRDTGGYTF.

The chain carries TRBV28 and TRBJ1-5; 9 bases agree with TRBD1. J was trimmed by 6 bases and V by 4 bases; bases with no gene match: 7. Germline CDR1 is MDHEN and CDR2 is SYDVKM. This CDR3 is built from 15 residues. CDR3 in DNA: TGTGCCAGCAGTTCATCCGGGACAGGGTCTCAGCCCCAGCATTTT. Protein product: CASSSSGTGSQPQHF.

The rearrangement links TRBV6-5 to TRBJ1-2; D remains ambiguous. This CDR3 contains 14 residues. V was shortened by 2 bases and J by 7 bases, with 14 bases between the two germline ends. CDR1 and CDR2 (germline): MNHEY, SVGAGI. DNA for the CDR3: TGTGCCAGCAGTTACCTCGGGGATTTGGGTGGCTACACCTTC. This gives the protein CASSYLGDLGGYTF.

This sequence joins TRBV19 and TRBJ1-3, with unresolved D. The CDR3 loop spans 14 amino acids. The V and J ends lost 2 bases and 0 bases respectively, with 5 bases between them. Per germline, CDR1 LNHDA and CDR2 SQIVND (reference sequence). Here the CDR3 reads CASSISRSGNTIYF. The CDR3 DNA follows: TGTGCCAGTAGTATATCGCGCTCTGGAAACACCATATATTTT.

V usage is TRBV4-2 and J usage is TRBJ1-2, with D tentatively TRBD1 (5 bases). The CDR3 totals 14 residues. Per germline, CDR1 LGHNA and CDR2 YNFKEQ. Trimming shortened V by 0 bases and J by 6 bases, and 11 bases separated the two germline ends. The CDR3 DNA sequence: TGTGCCAGCAGCCAAGAGCCAGGGAGGCATGGCTACACCTTC. It codes for CASSQEPGRHGYTF.

The CDR3 DNA follows: TGTGCCAGCAGTGAAGGCGCTTTCTATGGCTACACCTTC. Amino acids: CASSEGAFYGYTF. The chain couples TRBV2 to TRBJ1-2; D not resolved. Germline V gene sequence: CDR1 SNHLY, CDR2 FYNNEI. Trimming shortened V by 1 base and J by 4 bases, and 7 bases separated the two germline ends. This CDR3 has 13 amino acids.

The CDR3: CASSGQGISSPLHF. As DNA, the CDR3 is TGTGCCAGTAGTGGACAGGGGATAAGTTCACCCCTCCACTTT. This chain links TRBV19 with TRBJ1-6, with 9 bases identical to TRBD1. Germline CDR1 and CDR2: LNHDA and SQIVND (reference sequence). The CDR3 sequence is 14 residues long. With 5 bases clipped from V and 9 bases from J, the junction kept 5 bases outside the gene matches.

The chain carries TRBV24-1 and TRBJ2-7, with D hard to call. Trimming cost V 5 bases and J 7 bases, with 11 bases left between them. The germline CDR1 and CDR2 sequences are KGHDR and SFDVKD. The CDR3 sequence is 12 residues long. The chain's CDR3 is CATSGDTGEQYF. The CDR3, as DNA: TGTGCCACCAGTGGTGACACTGGGGAGCAGTACTTC.

This clone was picked up one time. This rearrangement joins TRBV18 to TRBJ1-1; D unresolved. The CDR3 has 13 amino acids. V was pared by 8 bases and J by 2 bases, with 12 bases between. CDR1 and CDR2 (germline): KGHSH, LQKENI. DNA for the CDR3: TGTGCCAGCGGGCCGGGATCTAACACTGAAGCTTTCTTT. Protein: CASGPGSNTEAFF.

This clone came up once. The V and J genes are TRBV27 and TRBJ1-6; D remains ambiguous. Trimming took 5 bases from V and 10 from J, leaving 9 bases between them. The CDR3 has 12 residues. Germline-derived CDR1 and CDR2 are MNHEY and SMNVEV (reference sequence). CDR3 residues: CASSTRGSPLHF. CDR3 bases: TGTGCCAGCAGTACCCGAGGCTCACCCCTCCACTTT.

This sequence joins TRBV6-5 and TRBJ1-2; TRBD1 matches at 10 bases. The CDR3 spans 15 residues. Germline-derived CDR1 and CDR2 are MNHEY and SVGAGI. V shed 6 bases, J shed 8 bases, and the junction held 12 bases outside the gene matches. CDR3 region: CASRPTTTGGQGYTF. In nucleotides, the CDR3 is TGTGCCAGCAGACCGACCACGACAGGGGGCCAAGGCTACACCTTC.

The gene calls are TRBV27 and TRBJ1-5, with 8 bases aligning to TRBD1. The CDR3 sequence is 20 residues long. Looked up from germline, CDR1 is MNHEY and CDR2 is SMNVEV (reference sequence). The junction had 22 bases not matched to a gene; V was cut back by 3 bases and J by 6 bases. Here the CDR3 reads CASSFPESRDRWVVSQPQHF. Written as DNA, the CDR3 is TGTGCCAGCAGTTTCCCCGAGAGTCGGGACAGGTGGGTTGTCAGTCAGCCCCAGCATTTT.

The CDR3 DNA follows: TGTGCCAGCAGTTCGCTAGAAAGAAGCAGATCGAGCTACACCTTC. Its protein product is CASSSLERSRSSYTF. This rearrangement joins TRBV28 to TRBJ1-2, with D unresolved. CDR1 and CDR2 (germline): MDHEN, SYDVKM. V shed 4 bases and J shed 9 bases, with 21 bases lying between them. The CDR3 loop spans 15 amino acids.